Listed below are T cell receptor beta chains from one sample, sequenced in a study of T-cell memory formation after mild COVID-19. TCRdb ran MiXCR on the 5' RACE reads and lists one entry per CDR3 protein. The sample yields 540,000 or so distinct CDR3 sequences, roughly 22% seen once. Sequenced material: PBMCs or a T cell subset sorted from them (not recorded which). These receptors all stem from an adult woman who had mild COVID-19 (a few samples of this study predate the infection). Cell type and time point are not known. Each CDR3 is given with its conserved first and last residue. A D gene is named only where the DNA matches it firmly. Not every row has a clone size; where given, it reads once, few, many or a size class.

V gene: TRBV24-1; CDR3 length: 13; J gene: TRBJ2-3; D gene: TRBD1; clone size: .; CDR3 DNA: TGTGCCACCAGTCCCAGGGGGCCAGATACGCAGTATTTT; CDR3 protein: CATSPRGPDTQYF
V gene: TRBV18; CDR3 length: 13; J gene: TRBJ2-7; D gene: .; clone size: .; CDR3 DNA: TGTGCCAGCTCAGTGGGGGCCAACTACGAGCAGTACTTC; CDR3 protein: CASSVGANYEQYF
V gene: TRBV5-4; CDR3 length: 13; J gene: TRBJ2-7; D gene: .; clone size: many; CDR3 DNA: TGTGCCAGCAGCTTCGTGGGATCTTACGAGCAGTACTTC; CDR3 protein: CASSFVGSYEQYF
V gene: TRBV5-1; CDR3 length: 18; J gene: TRBJ2-4; D gene: TRBD2; clone size: few; CDR3 DNA: TGCGCCAGCAGCTTGGGGCTAGCGGGACGATTAGCCAAAAACATTCAGTACTTC; CDR3 protein: CASSLGLAGRLAKNIQYF
V gene: TRBV5-1; CDR3 length: 16; J gene: TRBJ2-1; D gene: TRBD2; clone size: .; CDR3 DNA: TGCGCCAGCAGCTTGGGGGTAGCGGGAGTTATCTATGAGCAGTTCTTC; CDR3 protein: CASSLGVAGVIYEQFF
V gene: TRBV5-1; CDR3 length: 16; J gene: TRBJ2-5; D gene: .; clone size: .; CDR3 DNA: TGCGCCAGCAGCTTGGACGCTAGGGGGGGGCAAGAGACCCAGTACTTC; CDR3 protein: CASSLDARGGQETQYF
V gene: TRBV19; CDR3 length: 14; J gene: TRBJ2-1; D gene: .; clone size: .; CDR3 DNA: TGTGCCAGTAGTTCCTGGGACGGCAACAATGAGCAGTTCTTC; CDR3 protein: CASSSWDGNNEQFF
V gene: TRBV4-3; CDR3 length: 16; J gene: TRBJ2-7; D gene: .; clone size: .; CDR3 DNA: TGCGCCAGCAGCCAAGATGGGCCAGGGGAGGACGGCGAGCAGTACTTC; CDR3 protein: CASSQDGPGEDGEQYF
V gene: TRBV30; CDR3 length: 14; J gene: TRBJ2-1; D gene: TRBD2; clone size: .; CDR3 DNA: TGTGCCTGGAGTGTAGGCGGGGGGCTGGGTGAGCAGTTCTTC; CDR3 protein: CAWSVGGGLGEQFF
V gene: TRBV14; CDR3 length: 16; J gene: TRBJ2-1; D gene: TRBD2; clone size: few; CDR3 DNA: TGTGCCAGCAGCCAAGGAGCGGGACTAGGAGACAATGAGCAGTTCTTC; CDR3 protein: CASSQGAGLGDNEQFF
V gene: TRBV25-1; CDR3 length: 16; J gene: TRBJ2-2; D gene: .; clone size: .; CDR3 DNA: TGTGCCAGCAGTGGAGACAGGTTGGGCAACACCGGGGAGCTGTTTTTT; CDR3 protein: CASSGDRLGNTGELFF
V gene: TRBV20-1; CDR3 length: 13; J gene: TRBJ1-1; D gene: .; clone size: .; CDR3 DNA: TGCAGTGTGCCCCTTTCAACGGGGACTGAAGCTTTCTTT; CDR3 protein: CSVPLSTGTEAFF
V gene: TRBV13; CDR3 length: 16; J gene: TRBJ2-5; D gene: TRBD2; clone size: few; CDR3 DNA: TGTGCCAGCAGCTCTCCCGGAAAAGCGGGGGAAGAGACCCAGTACTTC; CDR3 protein: CASSSPGKAGEETQYF
V gene: TRBV3-1; CDR3 length: 14; J gene: TRBJ2-3; D gene: .; clone size: .; CDR3 DNA: TGTGCCAGCTCCCACTCTACTAGCACAGATACGCAGTATTTT; CDR3 protein: CASSHSTSTDTQYF
V gene: TRBV6-5; CDR3 length: 15; J gene: TRBJ1-2; D gene: .; clone size: .; CDR3 DNA: TGTGCCAGCAGTTACTCGATCAGGGTTGGATATGGCTACACCTTC; CDR3 protein: CASSYSIRVGYGYTF
V gene: TRBV7-9; CDR3 length: 14; J gene: TRBJ1-2; D gene: TRBD1; clone size: .; CDR3 DNA: TGTGCCAGCAGCTTCCAGGGGGGGTTCTATGGCTACACCTTC; CDR3 protein: CASSFQGGFYGYTF
V gene: TRBV12-3/TRBV12-4; CDR3 length: 16; J gene: TRBJ1-5; D gene: .; clone size: .; CDR3 DNA: TGTGCCAGCAGTTTAGCTGGCAGGGTGGGCAATCAGCCCCAGCATTTT; CDR3 protein: CASSLAGRVGNQPQHF
V gene: TRBV7-9; CDR3 length: 16; J gene: TRBJ2-7; D gene: TRBD2; clone size: few; CDR3 DNA: TGTGCCAGCAGCCCAACGGGCTACCGGGAGGCCTACGAGCAGTACTTC; CDR3 protein: CASSPTGYREAYEQYF
V gene: TRBV18; CDR3 length: 16; J gene: TRBJ1-3; D gene: TRBD1; clone size: .; CDR3 DNA: TGTGCCAGCTCACTCGGGACAGGGAAGGCTGGAAACACCATATATTTT; CDR3 protein: CASSLGTGKAGNTIYF
V gene: TRBV29-1; CDR3 length: 9; J gene: TRBJ2-1; D gene: .; clone size: .; CDR3 DNA: TGCAGCGGGGGAGCTGAGCAGTTCTTC; CDR3 protein: CSGGAEQFF
V gene: TRBV5-1; CDR3 length: 14; J gene: TRBJ2-1; D gene: TRBD1; clone size: many; CDR3 DNA: TGCGCCAGCAGCTTTGGGGACAGTAACAATGAGCAGTTCTTC; CDR3 protein: CASSFGDSNNEQFF
V gene: TRBV12-3/TRBV12-4; CDR3 length: 13; J gene: TRBJ1-1; D gene: TRBD1; clone size: .; CDR3 DNA: TGTGCCAGCAGTTGGAGGGGGCCGGGTGAAGCTTTCTTT; CDR3 protein: CASSWRGPGEAFF
V gene: TRBV7-2; CDR3 length: 12; J gene: TRBJ1-5; D gene: TRBD1; clone size: .; CDR3 DNA: TGTGCCAGCAGCACAGGGGGGGTCTCCCAGCATTTT; CDR3 protein: CASSTGGVSQHF
V gene: TRBV12-3/TRBV12-4; CDR3 length: 14; J gene: TRBJ2-7; D gene: .; clone size: .; CDR3 DNA: TGTGCCAGCACCCCGGGCAGCGGCCACTACGAGCAGTACTTC; CDR3 protein: CASTPGSGHYEQYF
V gene: TRBV7-2; CDR3 length: 16; J gene: TRBJ1-1; D gene: .; clone size: .; CDR3 DNA: TGTGCCAGCAGCTTAGCGGTCAGCCTCATGAACACTGAAGCTTTCTTT; CDR3 protein: CASSLAVSLMNTEAFF
V gene: TRBV3-1; CDR3 length: 16; J gene: TRBJ2-1; D gene: .; clone size: .; CDR3 DNA: TGTGCCAGCAGCCAAGGGGGGCGGAACTCCTACAATGAGCAGTTCTTC; CDR3 protein: CASSQGGRNSYNEQFF
V gene: TRBV4-2; CDR3 length: 15; J gene: TRBJ2-2; D gene: .; clone size: .; CDR3 DNA: TGTGCCAGCAGCCAAGAAGGGGAAGGCACCGGGGAGCTGTTTTTT; CDR3 protein: CASSQEGEGTGELFF
V gene: TRBV20-1; CDR3 length: 14; J gene: TRBJ1-1; D gene: TRBD1; clone size: .; CDR3 DNA: TGCAGTGCTAGAGACGGGACAGGGGAAACTGAAGCTTTCTTT; CDR3 protein: CSARDGTGETEAFF
V gene: TRBV29-1; CDR3 length: 13; J gene: TRBJ1-1; D gene: .; clone size: .; CDR3 DNA: TGCAGCGTGTATGGACCGAGGAACACTGAAGCTTTCTTT; CDR3 protein: CSVYGPRNTEAFF
V gene: TRBV4-1; CDR3 length: 16; J gene: TRBJ2-2; D gene: TRBD1; clone size: .; CDR3 DNA: TGCGCCAGCAGCCAAGGGGACAGGGCCGACAACGGGGAGCTGTTTTTT; CDR3 protein: CASSQGDRADNGELFF
V gene: TRBV5-6; CDR3 length: 15; J gene: TRBJ2-2; D gene: TRBD1; clone size: few; CDR3 DNA: TGTGCCAGCAGCTTGTGGGACAGGAACACCGGGGAGCTGTTTTTT; CDR3 protein: CASSLWDRNTGELFF
V gene: TRBV12-3/TRBV12-4; CDR3 length: 14; J gene: TRBJ2-7; D gene: .; clone size: few; CDR3 DNA: TGTGCCAGTCGAAAGGGGGAGACCTCCTACGAGCAGTACTTC; CDR3 protein: CASRKGETSYEQYF
V gene: TRBV6-5; CDR3 length: 15; J gene: TRBJ2-3; D gene: TRBD2; clone size: .; CDR3 DNA: TGTGCCAGCAGTTACGCTAGCGGTAGCACAGATACGCAGTATTTT; CDR3 protein: CASSYASGSTDTQYF
V gene: TRBV7-9; CDR3 length: 13; J gene: TRBJ1-1; D gene: .; clone size: .; CDR3 DNA: TGTGCCAGCAGCTTAGTTCAGGCGAGTGAAGCTTTCTTT; CDR3 protein: CASSLVQASEAFF
V gene: TRBV4-1; CDR3 length: 18; J gene: TRBJ2-3; D gene: .; clone size: few; CDR3 DNA: TGCGCCAGCAGCCAAGATGGCCCCGTAGCGGTCTACACAGATACGCAGTATTTT; CDR3 protein: CASSQDGPVAVYTDTQYF
V gene: TRBV24-1; CDR3 length: 11; J gene: TRBJ2-7; D gene: .; clone size: .; CDR3 DNA: TGTGCCACTCGATACTCCTACGAGCAGTACTTC; CDR3 protein: CATRYSYEQYF
V gene: TRBV11-2; CDR3 length: 13; J gene: TRBJ2-5; D gene: .; clone size: .; CDR3 DNA: TGTGCCACCGGAGGAGGCCCGTCGGAGACCCAGTACTTC; CDR3 protein: CATGGGPSETQYF
V gene: TRBV5-1; CDR3 length: 18; J gene: TRBJ2-6; D gene: .; clone size: .; CDR3 DNA: TGCGCCAGCAGCTTAGAAGGCCGGTCAACGGCTGGGGCCAACGTCCTGACTTTC; CDR3 protein: CASSLEGRSTAGANVLTF
V gene: TRBV24-1; CDR3 length: 18; J gene: TRBJ2-3; D gene: TRBD2; clone size: many; CDR3 DNA: TGTGCCACCAGTGACCGAAGGAAGACTAGCGGGGGAACAGATACGCAGTATTTT; CDR3 protein: CATSDRRKTSGGTDTQYF
V gene: TRBV12-3/TRBV12-4; CDR3 length: 14; J gene: TRBJ2-3; D gene: .; clone size: few; CDR3 DNA: TGTGCCAGCAATCCGCAGGTGCCCGGGAATACGCAGTATTTT; CDR3 protein: CASNPQVPGNTQYF
V gene: TRBV9; CDR3 length: 15; J gene: TRBJ2-3; D gene: TRBD1; clone size: few; CDR3 DNA: TGTGCCAGCAGCGTACAGACAGGGTGGACAGATACGCAGTATTTT; CDR3 protein: CASSVQTGWTDTQYF
V gene: TRBV5-6; CDR3 length: 15; J gene: TRBJ2-5; D gene: .; clone size: few; CDR3 DNA: TGTGCCAGCAGCTTGTGGCTCTTGGCGCGGGAGACCCAGTACTTC; CDR3 protein: CASSLWLLARETQYF
V gene: TRBV5-1; CDR3 length: 14; J gene: TRBJ2-3; D gene: TRBD1; clone size: many; CDR3 DNA: TGCGCCAGCAGTCAGGACAGGGACACAGATACGCAGTATTTT; CDR3 protein: CASSQDRDTDTQYF
V gene: TRBV9; CDR3 length: 14; J gene: TRBJ2-7; D gene: .; clone size: .; CDR3 DNA: TGTGCCAGCAGCCCCCGGGGCGAGCCCTACGAGCAGTACTTC; CDR3 protein: CASSPRGEPYEQYF